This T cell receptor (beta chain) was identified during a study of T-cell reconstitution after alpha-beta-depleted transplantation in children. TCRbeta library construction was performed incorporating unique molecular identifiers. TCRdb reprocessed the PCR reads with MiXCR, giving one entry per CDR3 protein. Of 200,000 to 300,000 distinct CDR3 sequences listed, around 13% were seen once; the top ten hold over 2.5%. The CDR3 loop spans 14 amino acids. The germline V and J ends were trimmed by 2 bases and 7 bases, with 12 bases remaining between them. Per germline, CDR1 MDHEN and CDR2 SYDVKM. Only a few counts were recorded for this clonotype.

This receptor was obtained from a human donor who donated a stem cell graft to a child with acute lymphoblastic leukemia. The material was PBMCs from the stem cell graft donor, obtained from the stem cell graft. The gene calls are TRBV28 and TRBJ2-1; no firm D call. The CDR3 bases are TGTGCCAGCAGTTTAACATACACCCGAAATGAGCAGTTCTTC. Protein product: CASSLTYTRNEQFF.